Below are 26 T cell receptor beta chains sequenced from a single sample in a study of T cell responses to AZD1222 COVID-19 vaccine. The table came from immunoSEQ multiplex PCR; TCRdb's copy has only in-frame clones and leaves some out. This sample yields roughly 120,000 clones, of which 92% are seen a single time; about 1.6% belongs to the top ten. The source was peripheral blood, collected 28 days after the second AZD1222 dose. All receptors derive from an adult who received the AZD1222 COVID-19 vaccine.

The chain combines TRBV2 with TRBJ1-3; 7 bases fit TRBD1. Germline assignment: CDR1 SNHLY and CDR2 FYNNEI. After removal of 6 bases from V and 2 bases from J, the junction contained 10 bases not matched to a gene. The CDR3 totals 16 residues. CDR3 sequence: CASSLGEGAAGNTIYF. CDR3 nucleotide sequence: TGTGCCAGCAGCCTGGGGGAGGGGGCGGCTGGAAACACCATATATTTT.

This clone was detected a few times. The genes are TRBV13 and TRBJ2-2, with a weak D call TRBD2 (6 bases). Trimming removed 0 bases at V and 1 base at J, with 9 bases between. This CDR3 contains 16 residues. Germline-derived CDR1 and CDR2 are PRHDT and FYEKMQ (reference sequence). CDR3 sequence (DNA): TGTGCCAGCAGCTTAGGGGGACTTGGGAACACCGGGGAGCTGTTTTTT. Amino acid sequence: CASSLGGLGNTGELFF.

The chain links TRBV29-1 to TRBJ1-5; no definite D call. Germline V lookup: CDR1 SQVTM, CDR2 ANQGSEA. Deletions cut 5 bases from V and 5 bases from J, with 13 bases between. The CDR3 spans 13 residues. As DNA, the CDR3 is TGCAGCGTTATAACAGATTACCATCAGCCCCAGCATTTT. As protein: CSVITDYHQPQHF.

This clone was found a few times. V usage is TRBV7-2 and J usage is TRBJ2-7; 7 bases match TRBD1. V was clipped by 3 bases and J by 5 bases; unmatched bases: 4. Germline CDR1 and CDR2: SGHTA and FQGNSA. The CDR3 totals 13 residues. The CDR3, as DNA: TGTGCCAGCAGCTTTCCCGGACAGGACGAGCAGTACTTC. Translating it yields CASSFPGQDEQYF.

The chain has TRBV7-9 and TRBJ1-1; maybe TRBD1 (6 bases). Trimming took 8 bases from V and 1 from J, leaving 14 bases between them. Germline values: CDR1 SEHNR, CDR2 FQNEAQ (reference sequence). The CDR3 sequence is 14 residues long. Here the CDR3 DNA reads TGTGCCAGCTTCCCGACAGGATGGAACACTGAAGCTTTCTTT. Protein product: CASFPTGWNTEAFF.

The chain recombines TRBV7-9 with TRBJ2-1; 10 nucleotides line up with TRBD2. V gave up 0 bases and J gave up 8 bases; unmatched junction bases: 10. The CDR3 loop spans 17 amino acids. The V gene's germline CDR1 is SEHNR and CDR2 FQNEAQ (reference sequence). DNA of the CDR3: TGTGCCAGCAGCTTAGCTCCCGCTAGCGGGAGTGTTTATGAGCAGTTCTTC. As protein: CASSLAPASGSVYEQFF. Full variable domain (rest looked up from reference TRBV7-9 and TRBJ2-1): DTGVSQNPRHKITKRGQNVTFRCDPISEHNRLYWYRQTLGQGPEFLTYFQNEAQLEKSRLLSDRFSAERPKGSFSTLEIQRTEQGDSAMYLCASSLAPASGSVYEQFFGPGTRLTVL.

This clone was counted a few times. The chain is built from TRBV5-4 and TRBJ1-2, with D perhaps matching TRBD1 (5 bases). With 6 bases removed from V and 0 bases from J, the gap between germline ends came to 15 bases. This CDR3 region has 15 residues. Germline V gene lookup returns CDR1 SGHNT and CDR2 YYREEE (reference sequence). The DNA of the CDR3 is TGTGCCAGCACCAAAACGACAGACGCTAACTATGGCTACACCTTC. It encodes CASTKTTDANYGYTF.

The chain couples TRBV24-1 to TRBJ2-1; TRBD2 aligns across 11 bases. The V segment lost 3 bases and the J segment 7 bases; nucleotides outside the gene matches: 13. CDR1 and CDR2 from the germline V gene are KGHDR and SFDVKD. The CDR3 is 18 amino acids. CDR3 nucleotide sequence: TGTGCCACCAGTGATCCGGGACTAGCGGAGGGCTTAAAAAATGAGCAGTTCTTC. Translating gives CATSDPGLAEGLKNEQFF.

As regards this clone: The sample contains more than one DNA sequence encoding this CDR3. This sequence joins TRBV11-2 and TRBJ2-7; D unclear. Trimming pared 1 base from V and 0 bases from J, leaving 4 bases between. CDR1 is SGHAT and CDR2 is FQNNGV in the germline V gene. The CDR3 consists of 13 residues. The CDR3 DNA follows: TGTGCCAGCAGCTTAGGGACCTCCTACGAGCAGTACTTC. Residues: CASSLGTSYEQYF.

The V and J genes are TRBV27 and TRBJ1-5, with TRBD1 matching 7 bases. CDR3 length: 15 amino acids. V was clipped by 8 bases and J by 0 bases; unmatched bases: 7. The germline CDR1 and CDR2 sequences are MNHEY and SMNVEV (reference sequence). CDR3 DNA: TGTGCCAGCTCTGGGACAGTCTATAGCAATCAGCCCCAGCATTTT. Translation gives CASSGTVYSNQPQHF.

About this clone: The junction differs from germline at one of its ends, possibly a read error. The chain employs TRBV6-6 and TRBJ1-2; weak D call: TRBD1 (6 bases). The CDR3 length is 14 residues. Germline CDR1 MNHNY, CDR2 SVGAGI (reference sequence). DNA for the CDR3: TGTGCCAGCAGACTACAGGGTTTAGACTACGGCTACACCTTC. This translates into CASRLQGLDYGYTF.

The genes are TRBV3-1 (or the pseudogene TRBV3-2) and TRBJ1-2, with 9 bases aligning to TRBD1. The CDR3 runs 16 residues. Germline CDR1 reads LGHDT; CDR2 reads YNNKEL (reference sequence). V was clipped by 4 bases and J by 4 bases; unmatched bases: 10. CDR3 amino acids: CASSRSGTGSGYGYTF. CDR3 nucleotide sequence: TGTGCCAGCAGCCGGTCCGGGACAGGGTCCGGCTATGGCTACACCTTC.

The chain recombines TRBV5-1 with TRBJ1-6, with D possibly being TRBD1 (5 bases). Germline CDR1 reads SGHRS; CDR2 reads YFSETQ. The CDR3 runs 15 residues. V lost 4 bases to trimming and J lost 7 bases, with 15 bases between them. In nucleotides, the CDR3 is TGCGCCAGCAGCACCAGACAGCGTACAAATTCACCCCTCCACTTT. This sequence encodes CASSTRQRTNSPLHF.

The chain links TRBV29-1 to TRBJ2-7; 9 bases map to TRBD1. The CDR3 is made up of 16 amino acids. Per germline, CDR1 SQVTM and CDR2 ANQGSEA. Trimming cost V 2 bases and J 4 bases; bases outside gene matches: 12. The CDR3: CSVELAGTGSGYEQYF. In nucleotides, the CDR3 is TGCAGCGTTGAACTGGCCGGGACAGGGTCAGGGTACGAGCAGTACTTC.

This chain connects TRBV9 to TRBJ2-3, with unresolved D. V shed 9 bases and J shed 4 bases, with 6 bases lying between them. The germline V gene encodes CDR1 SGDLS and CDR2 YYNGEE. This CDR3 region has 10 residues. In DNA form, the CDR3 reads TGTGCCACCCGCCCAGATACGCAGTATTTT. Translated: CATRPDTQYF.

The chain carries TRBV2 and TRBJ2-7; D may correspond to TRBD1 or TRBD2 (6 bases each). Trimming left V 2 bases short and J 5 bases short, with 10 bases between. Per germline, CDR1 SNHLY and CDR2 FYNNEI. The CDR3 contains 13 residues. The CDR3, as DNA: TGTGCCAGCAGTGAACAGGGGAGGAACGAGCAGTACTTC. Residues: CASSEQGRNEQYF.

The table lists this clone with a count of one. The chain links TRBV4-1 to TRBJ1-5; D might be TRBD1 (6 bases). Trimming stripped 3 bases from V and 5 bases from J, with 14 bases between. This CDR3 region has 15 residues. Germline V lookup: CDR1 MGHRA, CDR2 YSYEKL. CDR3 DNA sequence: TGCGCCAGCAGCCACCCGGGGCGGACAGATCAGCCCCAGCATTTT. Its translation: CASSHPGRTDQPQHF.

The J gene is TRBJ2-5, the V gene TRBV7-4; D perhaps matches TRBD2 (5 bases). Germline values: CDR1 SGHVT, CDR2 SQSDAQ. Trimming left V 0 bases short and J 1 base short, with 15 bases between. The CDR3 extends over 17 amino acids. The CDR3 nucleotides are TGTGCCAGCAGCTTAGCGCCCCCGGGAAACCGCCAAGAGACCCAGTACTTC. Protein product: CASSLAPPGNRQETQYF.

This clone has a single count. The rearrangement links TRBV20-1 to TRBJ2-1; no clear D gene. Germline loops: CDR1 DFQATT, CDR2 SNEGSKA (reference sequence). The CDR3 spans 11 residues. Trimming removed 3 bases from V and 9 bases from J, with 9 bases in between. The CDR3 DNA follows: TGCAGTGCTAGCCCCCCCGGTGAGCAGTTCTTC. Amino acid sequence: CSASPPGEQFF.

The CDR3 is CASSQQAFSFNYGYTF. DNA for the CDR3: TGTGCCAGCAGCCAGCAGGCCTTCTCCTTTAACTATGGCTACACCTTC. The V call is TRBV3-1 (or the pseudogene TRBV3-2), the J call TRBJ1-2; no firm D call. The germline CDR1 and CDR2 sequences are LGHDT and YNNKEL (reference sequence). V was trimmed by 3 bases and J by 1 base, leaving 15 bases between them. The CDR3 length is 16 residues.

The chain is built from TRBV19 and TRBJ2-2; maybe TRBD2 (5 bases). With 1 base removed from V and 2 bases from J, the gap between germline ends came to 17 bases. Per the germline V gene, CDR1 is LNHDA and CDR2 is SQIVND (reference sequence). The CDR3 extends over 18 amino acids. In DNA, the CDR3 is TGTGCCAGTAGTATAGGGTTAACGGCGGGCTTAAACACCGGGGAGCTGTTTTTT. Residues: CASSIGLTAGLNTGELFF.

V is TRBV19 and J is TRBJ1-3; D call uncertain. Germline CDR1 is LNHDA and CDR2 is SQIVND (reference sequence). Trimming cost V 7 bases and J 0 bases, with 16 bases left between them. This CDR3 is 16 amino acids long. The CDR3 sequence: CASTPGPGRSGNTIYF. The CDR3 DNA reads TGTGCCAGTACCCCCGGGCCAGGACGCTCTGGAAACACCATATATTTT.

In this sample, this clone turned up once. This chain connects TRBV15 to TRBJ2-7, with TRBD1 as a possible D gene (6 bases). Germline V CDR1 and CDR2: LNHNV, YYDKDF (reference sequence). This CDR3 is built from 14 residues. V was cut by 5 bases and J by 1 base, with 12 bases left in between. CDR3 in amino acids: CATSGQRFSYEQYF. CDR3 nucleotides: TGTGCCACCAGCGGACAGCGCTTTTCCTACGAGCAGTACTTC.

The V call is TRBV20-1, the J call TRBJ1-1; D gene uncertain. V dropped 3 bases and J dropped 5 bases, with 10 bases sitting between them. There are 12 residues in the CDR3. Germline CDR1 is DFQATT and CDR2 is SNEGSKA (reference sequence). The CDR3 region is CSASRVGTEAFF. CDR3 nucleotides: TGCAGTGCTAGTAGGGTGGGGACTGAAGCTTTCTTT.

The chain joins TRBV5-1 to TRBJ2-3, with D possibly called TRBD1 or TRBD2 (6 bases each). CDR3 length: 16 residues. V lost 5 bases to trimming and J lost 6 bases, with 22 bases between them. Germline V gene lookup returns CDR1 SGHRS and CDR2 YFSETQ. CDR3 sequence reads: CASRGGGSPLEDTQYF. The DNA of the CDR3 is TGCGCCAGCAGAGGGGGAGGTTCTCCTCTAGAGGATACGCAGTATTTT.

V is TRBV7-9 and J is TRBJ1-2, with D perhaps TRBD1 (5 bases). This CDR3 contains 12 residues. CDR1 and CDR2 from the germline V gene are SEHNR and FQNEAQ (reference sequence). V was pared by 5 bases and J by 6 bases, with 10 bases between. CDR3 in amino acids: CASSVRVDGYTF. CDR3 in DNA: TGTGCCAGCAGCGTCAGGGTGGATGGCTACACCTTC.